Listed below are T cell receptor beta chains from one sample, sequenced in a study of blood T cells in healthy people across ages. TCRdb independently ran MiXCR on the 5' RACE reads; one entry per CDR3 protein. The sample shows some 890,000 distinct CDR3 sequences, 25% to 35% of them seen only once. This sample also belongs to another study, concerning T cells of mothers and their children.

The sample consisted of blood. The receptors come from a woman in her thirties or forties in good health. CDR3s include the opening cysteine and the closing phenylalanine or tryptophan. The D gene is left open where the match is weak. The listing skips clone size in some rows; elsewhere it reads once, few, many or a size class.

v_gene: TRBV5-6; d_gene: TRBD1; abundance: NA; j_gene: TRBJ1-4; CDR3nt: TGTGCCAGCAGCTTGCGGCAGGGGGCTGGAAAACTGTTTTTT; CDR3aa: CASSLRQGAGKLFF
v_gene: TRBV7-9; d_gene: NA; abundance: few; j_gene: TRBJ2-1; CDR3nt: TGTGCCAGCAGCTTAGAATTGTATCCGTCACGGGACCACAATGAGCAGTTCTTC; CDR3aa: CASSLELYPSRDHNEQFF
v_gene: TRBV7-3; d_gene: NA; abundance: few; j_gene: TRBJ2-1; CDR3nt: TGTGCCAGCAGCGTCAATGGGGGTGGGCAGTTCTTC; CDR3aa: CASSVNGGGQFF
v_gene: TRBV30; d_gene: TRBD1; abundance: few; j_gene: TRBJ2-5; CDR3nt: TGTGCCTGGAGTAGGGGACAGGGGGCAACGGGAGAGACCCAGTACTTC; CDR3aa: CAWSRGQGATGETQYF
v_gene: TRBV28; d_gene: NA; abundance: NA; j_gene: TRBJ2-1; CDR3nt: TGTGCCAGCACCACCGCAGGGGTCTACAATGAGCAGTTCTTC; CDR3aa: CASTTAGVYNEQFF
v_gene: TRBV4-3; d_gene: NA; abundance: few; j_gene: TRBJ1-6; CDR3nt: TGCGCCAGCAGCCAAGATCGGGTTCCACCCCTCCACTTT; CDR3aa: CASSQDRVPPLHF
v_gene: TRBV7-3; d_gene: NA; abundance: few; j_gene: TRBJ1-1; CDR3nt: TGTGCCAGCAGCTTAAGAGGACGAAGCACTGAAGCTTTCTTT; CDR3aa: CASSLRGRSTEAFF
v_gene: TRBV5-1; d_gene: NA; abundance: NA; j_gene: TRBJ2-1; CDR3nt: TGCGCCAGCAGCGCGGTGTACAATGCGCAGTTCTTC; CDR3aa: CASSAVYNAQFF
v_gene: TRBV5-1; d_gene: TRBD2; abundance: NA; j_gene: TRBJ2-1; CDR3nt: TGCGCCAGCAGACGGGGGGAGGGCTACAATGAGCAGTTCTTC; CDR3aa: CASRRGEGYNEQFF
v_gene: TRBV14; d_gene: NA; abundance: NA; j_gene: TRBJ2-7; CDR3nt: TGTGCCCGCAGCCAAGATTTGTCTCCGGACTACGAGCAGTACTTC; CDR3aa: CARSQDLSPDYEQYF
v_gene: TRBV6-6; d_gene: NA; abundance: many; j_gene: TRBJ2-7; CDR3nt: TGTGCCAGCAGTTCCACCAACCCTTACGAGCAGTACTTC; CDR3aa: CASSSTNPYEQYF
v_gene: TRBV3-1; d_gene: NA; abundance: NA; j_gene: TRBJ2-6; CDR3nt: TGTGCCACCCAGGACCGCGGGGCCAACGTCCTGACTTTC; CDR3aa: CATQDRGANVLTF
v_gene: TRBV4-2; d_gene: TRBD2; abundance: many; j_gene: TRBJ2-7; CDR3nt: TGTGCCAGCAGCCAAGATCAAAAGCGGGGGGGCCGTTACGAGCAGTACTTC; CDR3aa: CASSQDQKRGGRYEQYF
v_gene: TRBV29-1; d_gene: NA; abundance: many; j_gene: TRBJ2-4; CDR3nt: TGCAGCGTTGAAGATGGGGGGGCTGGAAACATTCAGTACTTC; CDR3aa: CSVEDGGAGNIQYF
v_gene: TRBV4-3; d_gene: TRBD1; abundance: many; j_gene: TRBJ2-5; CDR3nt: TGCGCCAGCAGCCAAGATACGGCAGGGGGTGGCGAGACCCAGTACTTC; CDR3aa: CASSQDTAGGGETQYF
v_gene: TRBV10-3; d_gene: NA; abundance: many; j_gene: TRBJ2-5; CDR3nt: TGTGCCATCAGTGACCACGGTGCAGAGAAGACCCAGTACTTC; CDR3aa: CAISDHGAEKTQYF
v_gene: TRBV20-1; d_gene: TRBD1; abundance: NA; j_gene: TRBJ1-5; CDR3nt: TGCAGTGCCGGGACAGGGGATCAGCCCCAGCATTTT; CDR3aa: CSAGTGDQPQHF
v_gene: TRBV28; d_gene: TRBD2; abundance: few; j_gene: TRBJ2-5; CDR3nt: TGTGTCAGCAGTTTACTAGCGGGGGATGAGACCCAGTACTTC; CDR3aa: CVSSLLAGDETQYF
v_gene: TRBV6-1; d_gene: TRBD1; abundance: many; j_gene: TRBJ2-5; CDR3nt: TGTGCCAGCAGTGAAGGACAGGGAGTACAAGAGACCCAGTACTTC; CDR3aa: CASSEGQGVQETQYF
v_gene: TRBV7-3; d_gene: TRBD1; abundance: NA; j_gene: TRBJ1-2; CDR3nt: TGTGCCAGCAGCCAGACTCAGGGACAGGTCACCTATGGCTACACCTTC; CDR3aa: CASSQTQGQVTYGYTF
v_gene: TRBV7-6; d_gene: TRBD1; abundance: NA; j_gene: TRBJ1-1; CDR3nt: TGTGCCAGCTCATCCCACAGGGGACCTGAAGCTTTCTTT; CDR3aa: CASSSHRGPEAFF
v_gene: TRBV20-1; d_gene: NA; abundance: NA; j_gene: TRBJ1-2; CDR3nt: TGCAGTGTGTTATCGGGGGACTATGACTACACCTTC; CDR3aa: CSVLSGDYDYTF
v_gene: TRBV29-1; d_gene: NA; abundance: many; j_gene: TRBJ1-1; CDR3nt: TGCAGCGTTGCCTCAGGGCCGGAGACTGAAGCTTTCTTT; CDR3aa: CSVASGPETEAFF
v_gene: TRBV7-2; d_gene: NA; abundance: NA; j_gene: TRBJ2-6; CDR3nt: TGTGCCAGCAGCTTTTTTGGGGCCAACGTCCTGACTTTC; CDR3aa: CASSFFGANVLTF
v_gene: TRBV7-9; d_gene: NA; abundance: NA; j_gene: TRBJ2-5; CDR3nt: TGTGCCAGCACTTCGAGAGACGCCCAGTACTTC; CDR3aa: CASTSRDAQYF
v_gene: TRBV7-3; d_gene: TRBD1; abundance: NA; j_gene: TRBJ2-7; CDR3nt: TGTGCCAGCAGCTCCCGGACAGGAGGCGAGCAGTACTTC; CDR3aa: CASSSRTGGEQYF
v_gene: TRBV12-3/TRBV12-4; d_gene: NA; abundance: NA; j_gene: TRBJ1-4; CDR3nt: TGTGCCAGCAGTAGGGGCTCTAGAAATGAAGAACTGTTTTTT; CDR3aa: CASSRGSRNEELFF
v_gene: TRBV7-2; d_gene: NA; abundance: NA; j_gene: TRBJ2-7; CDR3nt: TGTGCCAGCAGCTTAAGTACCAGGGAATACGAGCAGTACTTC; CDR3aa: CASSLSTREYEQYF
v_gene: TRBV2; d_gene: NA; abundance: NA; j_gene: TRBJ1-2; CDR3nt: TGTGCCAGCGGCAGGGAGACATCTCTTAACTATGGCTACACCTTC; CDR3aa: CASGRETSLNYGYTF